These T cell receptor beta chains were read from a single sample in a study of OX40 agonist ivuxolimab in advanced cancers. Some clones are missing from TCRdb's copy, which holds only in-frame ones; the method was immunoSEQ multiplex PCR. There are 90,000 to 100,000 clones in the sample; roughly 95% occur only once, and roughly 2% lies in the top ten. The specimen was CD4+ or CD8+ T cells sorted from blood, collected in a trial of the OX40 agonist ivuxolimab. All receptors come from an adult with an advanced solid tumor such as melanoma, head and neck, liver or kidney cancer. Each CDR3 is given with its conserved first and last residue. Each record gives: D gene, J gene, clone size, V gene, CDR3 DNA, CDR3 protein. D genes are given only for firm matches. Not all rows give a size; the values are once, few, many and, for expanded clones, a class.

. | TRBJ2-3 | . | TRBV28 | TGTGCCAGCAGTACGCTCCGGGACCTCCCCACAGATACGCAGTATTTT | CASSTLRDLPTDTQYF
. | TRBJ1-6 | . | TRBV27 | TGTGCCAGCAGTTTATCGACCCCCGGATTAAGCTCCTATAATTCACCCCTCCACTTT | CASSLSTPGLSSYNSPLHF
TRBD2 | TRBJ2-7 | . | TRBV5-4 | TGTGCCAGCAGCCCCTCGGGGGGTGGTGGCTACGAGCAGTACTTC | CASSPSGGGGYEQYF
TRBD1 | TRBJ2-7 | . | TRBV5-4 | TGTGCCAGCAGCCCGTCCGGACAGGGGAACGAGCAGTACTTC | CASSPSGQGNEQYF
TRBD1 | TRBJ1-4 | . | TRBV9 | TGTGCCAGCAGCTCCTCCGGGACAGGGGATGAAAAACTGTTTTTT | CASSSSGTGDEKLFF
. | TRBJ1-1 | . | TRBV15 | TGTGCCACCAGCGGGGTAGGTACTGAAGCTTTCTTT | CATSGVGTEAFF
. | TRBJ2-3 | . | TRBV6-1 | TGTGCCAGCAGCGGCCCGCCACGGGCAGATACGCAGTATTTT | CASSGPPRADTQYF
. | TRBJ2-7 | . | TRBV10-3 | TGTGCCATCAGTCCGGGGCAGGGCTACGAGCAGTACTTC | CAISPGQGYEQYF
. | TRBJ1-1 | . | TRBV28 | TGTGCCAGCAGTTTAGGGCCGAACACTGAAGCTTTCTTT | CASSLGPNTEAFF
TRBD2 | TRBJ2-1 | . | TRBV4-2 | TGTGCCAGCAGCCCGAGTGGACTAGCGGGAGCTATTGAGCAGTTCTTC | CASSPSGLAGAIEQFF
. | TRBJ1-2 | . | TRBV29-1 | TGCAGCGTTGTATCAGATAACTATGGCTACACCTTC | CSVVSDNYGYTF
. | TRBJ2-5 | . | TRBV9 | TGTGCCAGCAGCGTATCCGGTGCCCTGGTAGAGACCCAGTACTTC | CASSVSGALVETQYF
TRBD1 | TRBJ1-6 | few | TRBV5-1 | TGCGCCAGCAGTAGCAGGACAGGGGACGGGGATTCACCCCTCCACTTT | CASSSRTGDGDSPLHF
. | TRBJ2-5 | . | TRBV7-9 | TGTGCCAGCAGCCCGACAGCGTACCAAGAGACCCAGTACTTC | CASSPTAYQETQYF
. | TRBJ2-5 | . | TRBV18 | TGTGCCAGCTCACCGGTTCCCGTCGAGGGAGAGACCCAGTACTTC | CASSPVPVEGETQYF
. | TRBJ2-1 | . | TRBV4-3 | TGCGCCAGCAGCCAAGATAAAGTTTCATACAATGAGCAGTTCTTC | CASSQDKVSYNEQFF
. | TRBJ1-5 | . | TRBV30 | TGTGCCTGGAGTGGGGGGGGAGGCGCGCCCCAGCATTTT | CAWSGGGGAPQHF
. | TRBJ1-4 | . | TRBV7-8 | TGTGCCAGCAGCTTAGCCCCCGAAATCCGGGAAGAATCTGAAAAACTGTTTTTT | CASSLAPEIREESEKLFF
. | TRBJ1-1 | . | TRBV7-3 | TGTGCCAGCAGCTCGACCGGGGGGGCTCGGAACACTGAAGCTTTCTTT | CASSSTGGARNTEAFF
. | TRBJ2-7 | . | TRBV5-6 | TGTGCCAGCAGCTTGGCGGGGGCGGTCGATGAGCAGTACTTC | CASSLAGAVDEQYF
. | TRBJ1-4 | . | TRBV10-1 | TGCGCCAGCAGTGACGACAGGCGTGAAAAACTGTTTTTT | CASSDDRREKLFF
. | TRBJ1-2 | . | TRBV5-6 | TGTGCCAGCAGCTTGGCAGGGGAACATGGCTACACCTTC | CASSLAGEHGYTF
. | TRBJ2-1 | . | TRBV5-6 | TGTGCCAGCAGCTTTGATGTTAGCTCCTACAATGAGCAGTTCTTC | CASSFDVSSYNEQFF
. | TRBJ2-2 | . | TRBV2 | TGTGCCAGCCCTAGGGAGCCGAACACCGGGGAGCTGTTTTTT | CASPREPNTGELFF
. | TRBJ2-7 | . | TRBV19 | TGTGCCAGTAGTATCTTACCAGGCGCCTACGAGCAGTACTTC | CASSILPGAYEQYF
. | TRBJ2-7 | . | TRBV6-6 | TGTGCCAGCAGTTCTTGGGACCTAGCCTACGAGCAGTACTTC | CASSSWDLAYEQYF
. | TRBJ1-2 | . | TRBV19 | TGTGCCAGTAGTATGCTTTCGGGCGGAGGCTACACCTTC | CASSMLSGGGYTF
TRBD1 | TRBJ1-2 | . | TRBV18 | TGTGCCAGCTCACCGGTGGGACAGACGAACTATGGCTACACCTTC | CASSPVGQTNYGYTF
TRBD1 | TRBJ2-1 | . | TRBV7-3 | TGTGCCAGCAGCTTAGGGACAGGGGGCGATGAGCAGTTCTTC | CASSLGTGGDEQFF
TRBD2 | TRBJ2-2 | . | TRBV7-9 | TGTGCCATACCTAATGAGCGGGGAAACACCGGGGAGCTGTTTTTT | CAIPNERGNTGELFF
. | TRBJ2-1 | . | TRBV7-2 | TGTGCCAGCAGCTTTCGTTCTGGACGACAGAGCTCCTACAATGAGCAGTTCTTC | CASSFRSGRQSSYNEQFF
TRBD1 | TRBJ2-3 | . | TRBV7-9 | TGTGCCAGCAGCTTCCGGGACAGGGGCACAGATACGCAGTATTTT | CASSFRDRGTDTQYF
TRBD1 | TRBJ2-5 | once | TRBV7-9 | TGTGCCAGCAGCCTAACAGGGGGCCTAGAGACCCAGTACTTC | CASSLTGGLETQYF
. | TRBJ2-1 | . | TRBV5-6 | TGTGCCAGCAGCTTGGGGGGTCACAATGAGCAGTTCTTC | CASSLGGHNEQFF
. | TRBJ2-1 | . | TRBV28 | TGTGCCAGCAGTTTAATTCGAGGGGAAAATGAGCAGTTCTTC | CASSLIRGENEQFF
. | TRBJ1-1 | . | TRBV27 | TGTGCCAGCAGTACAGAGGGAATCTGGACTGAAGCTTTCTTT | CASSTEGIWTEAFF
. | TRBJ2-7 | . | TRBV6-5 | TGTGCCAGCAGTGAAGTACGCCACGGGGAGTACTTC | CASSEVRHGEYF
TRBD1 | TRBJ2-3 | . | TRBV2 | TGTGCCAGCAGTGAACCGGCCAGGGGGCAGGAAGATACGCAGTATTTT | CASSEPARGQEDTQYF
. | TRBJ2-7 | once | TRBV5-4 | TGTGCCAGCAGCTTGGGGACTACATACGAGCAGTACTTC | CASSLGTTYEQYF
TRBD2 | TRBJ2-1 | . | TRBV18 | TGTGCCAGCTCACCTCACCCTGGGACTAGCGGGAGTACAGATGAGCAGTTCTTC | CASSPHPGTSGSTDEQFF
TRBD1 | TRBJ1-4 | . | TRBV9 | TGTGCCAGCAGCTTCGGGACAGGGGAACTGTTTTTT | CASSFGTGELFF
. | TRBJ1-4 | . | TRBV29-1 | TGCAGCGTTGAAGATGATGCTCGAAAACTGTTTTTT | CSVEDDARKLFF
TRBD2 | TRBJ2-7 | . | TRBV11-2 | TGTGCCAGCAGTCCTAGCGGGGGATCTTCCTACGAGCAGTACTTC | CASSPSGGSSYEQYF
. | TRBJ2-7 | . | TRBV7-3 | TGTGCCAGCAGCCAGCAGGGACCTGCTTACGAGCAGTACTTC | CASSQQGPAYEQYF
. | TRBJ1-1 | once | TRBV29-1 | TGCAGCGCCGTGGGGGAGAACACTGAAGCTTTCTTT | CSAVGENTEAFF
. | TRBJ2-7 | once | TRBV28 | TGTGCCAGCAGCCTCTCCGGGATCTCCTACGAGCAGTACTTC | CASSLSGISYEQYF
. | TRBJ2-5 | . | TRBV2 | TGTGCCAGCAGTGACATCTTACGGAAACAAGAGACCCAGTACTTC | CASSDILRKQETQYF
. | TRBJ1-6 | few | TRBV4-1 | TGCGCCAGCAGCCAAGGGGAGGGGAATTCACCCCTCCACTTT | CASSQGEGNSPLHF
. | TRBJ1-2 | . | TRBV16 | TGTGCCAGCAGCCAAGGACAACATGGCTACACCTTC | CASSQGQHGYTF
. | TRBJ2-7 | . | TRBV21-1 | TGTGCCAGCAATACTAACAGGCCATTCCCGAGCTCCTACGAGCAGTACTTC | CASNTNRPFPSSYEQYF